These 32 T cell receptor beta chains share one sample of origin, sequenced in a study of blood T cell repertoires in COVID-19. Clones were sequenced by immunoSEQ multiplex PCR, and TCRdb holds only the in-frame ones, with some missing. In the table there are about 120,000 clones, around 91% of which are singletons. The sequencing sample was made of peripheral blood. The receptors stem from a woman aged 55-70 years with COVID-19, enrolled during active disease.

The V call is TRBV6-2 or TRBV6-3, the J call TRBJ1-6, with a tentative D call TRBD1 (6 bases). Germline V lookup: CDR1 MNHEY, CDR2 SVGEGT. V was trimmed by 0 bases and J by 6 bases, leaving 9 bases between them. The CDR3 spans 15 residues. CDR3 amino acids: CASSYSRGGNSPLHF. The CDR3 DNA is TGTGCCAGCAGTTACTCGAGAGGGGGTAATTCACCCCTCCACTTT.

V usage is TRBV4-2 and J usage is TRBJ2-6; 8 bases line up with TRBD2. The V gene's germline CDR1 is LGHNA and CDR2 YNFKEQ. This CDR3 contains 18 residues. V gave up 4 bases and J gave up 0 bases; unmatched junction bases: 8. In DNA form, the CDR3 reads TGTGCCAGCAGCCCCGAATTGGCGGGGGGCTCTGGGGCCAACGTCCTGACTTTC. Protein: CASSPELAGGSGANVLTF.

The CDR3 bases are TGTGCCAGCAGTGGACAGGGGGCGGGTAACACTGAAGCTTTCTTT. The encoded protein is CASSGQGAGNTEAFF. The chain carries TRBV6-6 and TRBJ1-1, with 11 bases that match TRBD1. The CDR3 is made up of 15 amino acids. CDR1 is MNHNY, CDR2 SVGAGI, per germline (reference sequence). The ends lost 5 bases at V and 2 bases at J; junction bases unmatched: 4.

This clone was found a few times. The rearrangement links TRBV7-2 to TRBJ1-3, with TRBD1 matching 7 bases. CDR3 length: 16 amino acids. The V segment lost 1 base and the J segment 0 bases; nucleotides outside the gene matches: 3. From germline, CDR1 is SGHTA and CDR2 FQGNSA. This CDR3 is CASSLDRGRSGNTIYF. The CDR3 nucleotides read TGTGCCAGCAGCTTAGACAGGGGCCGCTCTGGAAACACCATATATTTT. Complete variable domain (other parts from reference TRBV7-2 and TRBJ1-3): GAGVSQSPSNKVTEKGKDVELRCDPISGHTALYWYRQSLGQGLEFLIYFQGNSAPDKSGLPSDRFSAERTGGSVSTLTIQRTQQEDSAVYLCASSLDRGRSGNTIYFGEGSWLTVV.

The DNA for the CDR3 is TGTGCCAGCAGCCTGCGGGATCGTCCGGCTGAAGCTTTCTTT. This encodes CASSLRDRPAEAFF. The V call is TRBV5-8, the J call TRBJ1-1; D call uncertain. This CDR3 is built from 14 residues. The germline V gene has CDR1 SGHTS and CDR2 YDEGEE. Trimming took 4 bases from V and 6 from J, leaving 16 bases between them.

In its sample, this clone was seen a few times. Its ends do not fully match the called genes, so a read error is possible. V gene TRBV10-3 combines with J gene TRBJ1-2, with 7 nucleotides matching TRBD1. CDR3 length: 13 residues. Germline V gives CDR1 ENHRY, CDR2 SYGVKD. CDR3 residues: CAINEGADAGYTF. The CDR3 DNA sequence: TGTGCCATCAATGAGGGGGCGGACGCCGGCTACACCTTC.

V gene TRBV2 combines with J gene TRBJ2-3, with 10 bases fitting TRBD1. Germline V gene sequence: CDR1 SNHLY, CDR2 FYNNEI. The CDR3 covers 15 residues. Trimming at V came to 8 bases and at J to 4 bases, leaving 9 bases not matched to a gene. The CDR3 loop is CASGAAGQGADTQYF. As DNA, the CDR3 is TGTGCCAGCGGTGCCGCCGGACAGGGGGCAGATACGCAGTATTTT. The whole variable domain, filled in from reference TRBV2 and TRBJ2-3, reads EPEVTQTPSHQVTQMGQEVILRCVPISNHLYFYWYRQILGQKVEFLVSFYNNEISEKSEIFDDQFSVERPDGSNFTLKIRSTKLEDSAMYFCASGAAGQGADTQYFGPGTRLTVL.

The chain carries TRBV5-8 and TRBJ1-1, with 8 bases fitting TRBD1. Looked up from germline, CDR1 is SGHTS and CDR2 is YDEGEE. The CDR3 spans 16 residues. J lost 4 bases, V lost 4 bases, and 12 bases had no gene match. CDR3 sequence: CASSPGQALTTTEAFF. CDR3 nucleotide sequence: TGTGCCAGCAGCCCGGGACAGGCGCTAACCACCACTGAAGCTTTCTTT.

The CDR3 DNA follows: TGTGCCAGCAGCTTAGGAGCAGGGGGGTCGGCCTACGAGCAGTACTTC. Residues: CASSLGAGGSAYEQYF. The chain combines TRBV7-6 with TRBJ2-7; tentatively, D is TRBD1 (7 bases). Germline V gene lookup returns CDR1 SGHVS and CDR2 FNYEAQ. Trimming removed 1 base from V and 2 bases from J, with 15 bases in between. This CDR3 is 16 amino acids long.

V usage is TRBV14 and J usage is TRBJ2-1, with a weak D call TRBD2 (5 bases). The CDR3 is made up of 15 amino acids. Germline CDR1 is SGHDN and CDR2 is FVKESK. Trimming pared 3 bases from V and 10 bases from J, leaving 19 bases between. DNA for the CDR3: TGTGCCAGCAGCCACCCTCCCTCCGGGGTACAGGAGCAGTTCTTC. Encoded protein: CASSHPPSGVQEQFF.

This chain uses TRBV5-4 with TRBJ2-3; D might be TRBD2 (5 bases). The germline V and J ends were trimmed by 3 bases and 0 bases, with 5 bases remaining between them. From germline, CDR1 is SGHNT and CDR2 YYREEE (reference sequence). The CDR3 loop spans 13 amino acids. The CDR3 nucleotides are TGTGCCAGCAGCTGGACTAGCACAGATACGCAGTATTTT. This encodes CASSWTSTDTQYF.

This clone came up once. The chain employs TRBV6-6 and TRBJ1-2, with TRBD1 identical over 8 bases. This CDR3 has 18 amino acids. Germline CDR1 MNHNY, CDR2 SVGAGI (reference sequence). V was clipped by 5 bases and J by 4 bases; unmatched bases: 18. The CDR3 reads CASSLPGRGPQRSYGYTF. The CDR3 nucleotides read TGTGCCAGCAGTCTGCCCGGCAGGGGGCCCCAAAGATCCTATGGCTACACCTTC.

The chain carries TRBV9 and TRBJ1-1; 8 positions agree with TRBD1. CDR1 is SGDLS, CDR2 YYNGEE, per germline. The CDR3 has 15 residues. V shed 4 bases and J 1 base; nucleotides not matched to a gene: 6. In DNA form, the CDR3 reads TGTGCCAGCAGCACCCAGGGGGCGCCGAACACTGAAGCTTTCTTT. Protein: CASSTQGAPNTEAFF.

This chain connects TRBV7-2 to TRBJ1-1; D is ambiguous. CDR3 length equals 13 residues. In germline, CDR1 is SGHTA, CDR2 FQGNSA. Deletions cut 2 bases from V and 6 bases from J, with 10 bases between. CDR3 DNA: TGTGCCAGCAGCTTATTGTACGGTTCTGAAGCTTTCTTT. Its protein is CASSLLYGSEAFF.

The rearrangement uses TRBV6-6 and TRBJ1-1, with D possibly matching TRBD1 (6 bases). The germline V and J ends were trimmed by 2 bases and 1 base, with 8 bases remaining between them. The CDR3 extends over 14 amino acids. The germline gives CDR1 MNHNY, CDR2 SVGAGI (reference sequence). DNA for the CDR3: TGTGCCAGCAGTTACACACAGGGGAACACTGAAGCTTTCTTT. Translated, it gives CASSYTQGNTEAFF.

V is TRBV28 and J is TRBJ2-2, with D possibly being TRBD2 (5 bases). Deletions cut 5 bases from V and 1 base from J, with 11 bases between. Germline-derived CDR1 and CDR2 are MDHEN and SYDVKM. This CDR3 spans 15 amino acids. CDR3 nucleotides: TGTGCCAGCAGTCCCGGAGGAGAGAACACCGGGGAGCTGTTTTTT. It yields the protein CASSPGGENTGELFF.

Written as DNA, the CDR3 is TGTGCCATCAGTGGCCCCAGACAGGGAGAGGGCGGCTACACCTTC. Translating it yields CAISGPRQGEGGYTF. This rearrangement joins TRBV10-3 to TRBJ1-2, with 7 bases fitting TRBD1. V lost 4 bases and J lost 8; bases outside the gene matches: 13. CDR3 size: 15 residues. Germline V gives CDR1 ENHRY, CDR2 SYGVKD.

The J gene is TRBJ1-4, the V gene TRBV27; D not certain. The V end was cut by 3 bases, the J end by 6 bases, with 8 bases between. Germline CDR1 and CDR2: MNHEY and SMNVEV (reference sequence). The CDR3 is 13 amino acids. CDR3 sequence: CASSLFQDEKLFF. For the CDR3, the DNA is TGTGCCAGCAGTTTGTTCCAGGATGAAAAACTGTTTTTT.

In the case of this clone: Other nucleotide sequences in the sample specify the same CDR3. The gene calls are TRBV9 and TRBJ2-5; D is ambiguous. CDR3 length equals 13 residues. Germline CDR1 and CDR2: SGDLS and YYNGEE. Trimming took 0 bases from V and 3 from J, leaving 6 bases between them. The CDR3 region is CASSVGQEETQYF. The DNA of the CDR3 is TGTGCCAGCAGCGTAGGCCAGGAAGAGACCCAGTACTTC.

This sequence joins TRBV11-2 and TRBJ1-1; 7 nucleotides align to TRBD1. J gave up 3 bases and V 4 bases, and 14 bases lay outside the gene matches. CDR1 and CDR2 (germline): SGHAT, FQNNGV. The CDR3 totals 17 residues. The CDR3 DNA sequence: TGTGCCAGCAGCTCCCGACAGGGTACCCCTCGGTACACTGAAGCTTTCTTT. Translated, it gives CASSSRQGTPRYTEAFF. Based on the CDR3 plus reference TRBV11-2 and TRBJ1-1, the full variable domain is EAGVAQSPRYKIIEKRQSVAFWCNPISGHATLYWYQQILGQGPKLLIQFQNNGVVDDSQLPKDRFSAERLKGVDSTLKIQPAKLEDSAVYLCASSSRQGTPRYTEAFFGQGTRLTVV.

The chain combines TRBV9 with TRBJ1-2, with 7 positions matching TRBD1. CDR1 and CDR2 (germline): SGDLS, YYNGEE. The CDR3 runs 15 residues. Trimming cost V 3 bases and J 6 bases; bases outside gene matches: 11. The CDR3 DNA is TGTGCCAGCAGCGCCCGGGACAGTCCTTTGGATGGCTACACCTTC. Amino acid sequence: CASSARDSPLDGYTF.

The chain combines TRBV5-6 with TRBJ1-2, with 7 bases fitting TRBD1. Germline-derived CDR1 and CDR2 are SGHDT and YYEEEE. Unmatched junction bases numbered 7, after V lost 4 bases and J lost 4 bases. The CDR3 consists of 14 residues. The CDR3 coding sequence is TGTGCCAGCAGCCTACCGACAGGGAGCTATGGCTACACCTTC. This translates into CASSLPTGSYGYTF. The full variable domain, with the rest looked up from reference TRBV5-6 and TRBJ1-2, is DAGVTQSPTHLIKTRGQQVTLRCSPKSGHDTVSWYQQALGQGPQFIFQYYEEEERQRGNFPDRFSGHQFPNYSSELNVNALLLGDSALYLCASSLPTGSYGYTFGSGTRLTVV.

V gene TRBV5-4 combines with J gene TRBJ1-1, with no clear D. V dropped 4 bases and J dropped 6 bases, with 16 bases sitting between them. Germline V lookup: CDR1 SGHNT, CDR2 YYREEE (reference sequence). The CDR3 has 14 residues. Here the CDR3 DNA reads TGTGCCAGCAGCGCTGGAGGTGGGGTACCTGAAGCTTTCTTT. Amino acid sequence: CASSAGGGVPEAFF.

This clone was observed a single time. The chain links TRBV4-3 to TRBJ1-6, with 7 bases lining up with TRBD1. Looked up from germline, CDR1 is LGHNA and CDR2 is YSLEER. J was trimmed by 2 bases and V by 0 bases; bases with no gene match: 4. There are 17 residues in the CDR3. In DNA form, the CDR3 reads TGCGCCAGCAGCCAAGATCACGGGACAGCCTATAATTCACCCCTCCACTTT. Its translation: CASSQDHGTAYNSPLHF.

This clone was observed a handful of times. This chain uses TRBV7-2 with TRBJ2-1; TRBD2 might be the D (5 bases). This CDR3 has 15 amino acids. The V end was cut by 4 bases, the J end by 9 bases, with 19 bases between. Germline V gene data show CDR1 as SGHTA and CDR2 as FQGNSA. As DNA, the CDR3 is TGTGCCAGCAGCTACGGAGGTATCCAGCTCCGTGAGCAGTTCTTC. Its translation: CASSYGGIQLREQFF. Looking up the rest from reference TRBV7-2 and TRBJ2-1 gives the full variable domain: GAGVSQSPSNKVTEKGKDVELRCDPISGHTALYWYRQSLGQGLEFLIYFQGNSAPDKSGLPSDRFSAERTGGSVSTLTIQRTQQEDSAVYLCASSYGGIQLREQFFGPGTRLTVL.

V usage is TRBV18 and J usage is TRBJ2-6; a weak D match, TRBD1 (5 bases). The V and J ends lost 5 bases and 0 bases respectively, with 11 bases between them. The germline CDR1 and CDR2 sequences are KGHSH and LQKENI. There are 16 residues in the CDR3. The CDR3 protein is CASSTTAFSGANVLTF. In DNA form, the CDR3 reads TGTGCCAGCTCAACGACAGCTTTCTCTGGGGCCAACGTCCTGACTTTC.

The rearrangement joins TRBV6-5 to TRBJ2-2; no clear D. CDR1 MNHEY and CDR2 SVGAGI come from the germline V gene. The CDR3 is 15 residues long. The germline V and J ends were trimmed by 0 bases and 8 bases, with 13 bases remaining between them. CDR3 amino acids: CASSYSSTSSGELFF. CDR3 sequence (DNA): TGTGCCAGCAGTTACTCGAGCACCTCATCTGGGGAGCTGTTTTTT.

This sequence joins TRBV11-3 and TRBJ2-2; 9 bases fit TRBD1. This CDR3 has 16 residues. Trimming at V came to 2 bases and at J to 3 bases, leaving 4 bases not matched to a gene. Germline CDR1 and CDR2: SGHNT and YENEEA. DNA for the CDR3: TGTGCCAGCAGCTTAAACAGGGGGCGGGACACCGGGGAGCTGTTTTTT. Its protein is CASSLNRGRDTGELFF.

V and J are TRBV7-9 and TRBJ1-2; D is undetermined. This CDR3 is 13 amino acids long. Trimming took 1 base from V and 4 from J, leaving 7 bases between them. Per germline, CDR1 SEHNR and CDR2 FQNEAQ (reference sequence). As DNA, the CDR3 is TGTGCCAGCAGCTTAGGAACGGGCTATGGCTACACCTTC. Translation gives CASSLGTGYGYTF.

The genes are TRBV27 and TRBJ1-1; 7 positions match TRBD1. J gave up 11 bases and V 10 bases, and 16 bases lay outside the gene matches. CDR1 is MNHEY, CDR2 SMNVEV, per germline (reference sequence). The CDR3 contains 13 residues. CDR3 protein: CATQTGTATGAFF. CDR3 coding DNA: TGTGCCACCCAGACAGGGACAGCCACGGGCGCTTTCTTT.

The CDR3 sequence is CASSIGGASVNSPLHF. In DNA, the CDR3 is TGTGCCAGTAGTATAGGCGGGGCGTCGGTGAATTCACCCCTCCACTTT. The chain carries TRBV19 and TRBJ1-6, with D tentatively TRBD1 (5 bases). Germline CDR1 reads LNHDA; CDR2 reads SQIVND (reference sequence). V lost 1 base and J 7 bases, leaving 14 bases between the germline ends. There are 16 residues in the CDR3.

The rearrangement joins TRBV5-1 to TRBJ2-7; 9 bases align to TRBD1. V dropped 0 bases and J dropped 5; count of bases not matched to a gene: 3. CDR1 and CDR2 from the germline V gene are SGHRS and YFSETQ. The CDR3 has 14 residues. This chain's CDR3 is CASSLGTGDDEQYF. CDR3 bases: TGCGCCAGCAGCTTGGGGACAGGGGACGACGAGCAGTACTTC. Filled out from reference TRBV5-1 and TRBJ2-7, the complete variable domain reads KAGVTQTPRYLIKTRGQQVTLSCSPISGHRSVSWYQQTPGQGLQFLFEYFSETQRNKGNFPGRFSGRQFSNSRSEMNVSTLELGDSALYLCASSLGTGDDEQYFGPGTRLTVT.